This T cell receptor beta chain comes out of a study of blood T cell repertoires in COVID-19. Study overall: The origin of the acute and convalescent COVID-19 samples was the United States, Italy and Spain. Sample material is recorded as cDNA or gDNA derived from T cells, B-cell-depleted T cells, or PBMCs.

In the authors' workflow: It was from reference gene primer amplification that nucleated cell counts were estimated. TCRdb's copy holds only in-frame clones and misses some; the assay was immunoSEQ multiplex PCR. Clone size and the V and J calls come from that table; the DNA yielded D and trimming. In the table there are about 120,000 clones, roughly four fifths of which are singletons. Trimming shortened V by 1 base and J by 2 bases, and 9 bases separated the two germline ends. The CDR3 extends over 14 amino acids. Germline CDR1 is KGHSH and CDR2 is LQKENI. This TCR was recovered from a human donor in a cohort sampled during active COVID-19. The sequenced sample consisted of peripheral blood. V usage is TRBV18 and J usage is TRBJ2-7, with D possibly matching TRBD2 (5 bases). The CDR3 loop is CASSPQAGAYEQYF. The CDR3 nucleotides are TGTGCCAGCTCACCACAGGCCGGGGCCTACGAGCAGTACTTC.